These 29 T cell receptor beta chains originate from one sample sequenced in a study of T cells after yellow fever vaccination. TCRdb passed the 5' RACE reads through MiXCR, listing each CDR3 protein once. The sample has 450,000 to 600,000 distinct CDR3 sequences; about 15% are singletons. The material sequenced was PBMCs, taken 5 to 6 days after the first yellow fever vaccination. Receptors originate from a man younger than 30 who received the YFV17D yellow fever vaccine.

V usage is TRBV6-5 and J usage is TRBJ2-3, with unresolved D. There are 12 residues in the CDR3. Germline V lookup: CDR1 MNHEY, CDR2 SVGAGI. V was cut by 8 bases and J by 5 bases, with 11 bases left in between. The CDR3 nucleotides read TGTGCCAGCCTTTCCCAAGAAGATACGCAGTATTTT. Translation gives CASLSQEDTQYF.

This clonotype has more than one count but fewer than ten. This sequence joins TRBV7-8 and TRBJ1-6; D possibly corresponds to TRBD1 (6 bases). The V gene lost 3 bases and the J gene lost 0 bases, with 18 bases spanning the gap. This CDR3 is 19 amino acids long. CDR1 is SGHVS, CDR2 FQNEAQ, per germline. DNA for the CDR3: TGTGCCAGCAGCTTCTACGCAATACAGGGAAGCTCCTATAATTCACCCCTCCACTTT. The encoded protein is CASSFYAIQGSSYNSPLHF.

This clonotype was recorded many times. The chain combines TRBV7-2 with TRBJ2-1, with a tentative D call TRBD1 (6 bases). Germline loops: CDR1 SGHTA, CDR2 FQGNSA. This CDR3 contains 17 residues. V dropped 6 bases and J dropped 0 bases, with 18 bases sitting between them. DNA of the CDR3: TGTGCCAGCAGTCGTACAGGGTCCTCTGGCTCCTACAATGAGCAGTTCTTC. Residues: CASSRTGSSGSYNEQFF.

A few counts support this clonotype. V gene TRBV18 combines with J gene TRBJ1-6; unclear D gene. Germline V gene data show CDR1 as KGHSH and CDR2 as LQKENI. The germline V and J ends were trimmed by 8 bases and 8 bases, with 10 bases remaining between them. This CDR3 region has 12 residues. The CDR3 reads CASQQRDSPLHF. CDR3 sequence (DNA): TGTGCCAGCCAACAGAGGGATTCACCCCTCCACTTT.

CDR3 amino acids: CASSLAWNTNYGYTF. The CDR3 DNA is TGTGCCAGCAGTTTAGCGTGGAACACTAACTATGGCTACACCTTC. The chain is built from TRBV12-3 or TRBV12-4 and TRBJ1-2; unclear D gene. There are 15 residues in the CDR3. Trimming left V 0 bases short and J 0 bases short, with 8 bases between.

There are a few counts of this clonotype. The chain employs TRBV28 and TRBJ2-5; TRBD1 matches at 8 bases. Losses at the gene ends were 5 bases for V and 4 bases for J; bases not matched to a gene: 12. This CDR3 comprises 16 residues. CDR1 is MDHEN and CDR2 is SYDVKM in the germline V gene. CDR3 region: CASSPRQGRGVETQYF. For the CDR3, the DNA is TGTGCCAGCAGTCCGCGACAGGGGAGAGGGGTAGAGACCCAGTACTTC.

The chain couples TRBV6-4 to TRBJ1-2, with no clear D. Trimming left V 8 bases short and J 0 bases short, with 10 bases between. The V gene's germline CDR1 is MRHNA and CDR2 SNTAGT. The CDR3 is 13 amino acids. CDR3 sequence (DNA): TGTGCCAGCGCGCCCTCCCCTAACTATGGCTACACCTTC. Amino acids: CASAPSPNYGYTF.

The chain is built from TRBV10-3 and TRBJ2-3, with 9 positions matching TRBD2. V lost 3 bases and J lost 2; bases outside the gene matches: 9. Germline V gene data show CDR1 as ENHRY and CDR2 as SYGVKD. The CDR3 loop spans 17 amino acids. The chain's CDR3 is CAISDPLAGALTDTQYF. The DNA for the CDR3 is TGTGCCATCAGTGATCCCTTAGCGGGGGCCCTCACAGATACGCAGTATTTT.

This rearrangement joins TRBV6-2 or TRBV6-3 to TRBJ2-3; D not resolved. Germline V lookup: CDR1 MNHEY, CDR2 SVGEGT. Trimming removed 8 bases at V and 5 bases at J, with 14 bases between. The CDR3 is made up of 13 amino acids. CDR3 DNA: TGTGCCAGCGTTCCTATCTGGGGAGATACGCAGTATTTT. Its protein product is CASVPIWGDTQYF.

The chain uses TRBV15 and TRBJ1-5; 7 nucleotides align to TRBD1. CDR1 and CDR2 from the germline V gene are LNHNV and YYDKDF (reference sequence). This CDR3 comprises 13 residues. V gave up 4 bases and J gave up 5 bases; unmatched junction bases: 2. CDR3 residues: CATSTRGDQPQHF. DNA for the CDR3: TGTGCCACCAGCACCAGGGGGGATCAGCCCCAGCATTTT.

This clonotype was counted a few times. This rearrangement joins TRBV11-2 to TRBJ2-1; D is undetermined. Trimming stripped 5 bases from V and 6 bases from J, with 14 bases between. The CDR3 runs 14 residues. Germline-derived CDR1 and CDR2 are SGHAT and FQNNGV. The CDR3 sequence: CASSPPVTPNEQFF. CDR3 nucleotides: TGTGCCAGCAGCCCCCCGGTTACTCCCAATGAGCAGTTCTTC.

This chain connects TRBV12-3 or TRBV12-4 to TRBJ1-6; D call uncertain. V was clipped by 6 bases and J by 11 bases, with 20 bases between them. This CDR3 has 15 amino acids. The CDR3 DNA reads TGTGCCAGCAGCCCTTACTCGATACTCGGGACACCCCTCCACTTT. Translation: CASSPYSILGTPLHF.

This clonotype was recorded a few times. The chain uses TRBV18 and TRBJ1-3, with D uncertain. The CDR3 loop spans 13 amino acids. With 5 bases removed from V and 2 bases from J, the gap between germline ends came to 7 bases. CDR1 and CDR2 from the germline V gene are KGHSH and LQKENI. This chain's CDR3 is CASSGSAGNTIYF. As DNA, the CDR3 is TGTGCCAGCTCAGGCTCGGCTGGAAACACCATATATTTT.

The chain couples TRBV7-2 to TRBJ2-2, with TRBD2 matching over 7 bases. The CDR3 loop spans 14 amino acids. Germline V gene lookup returns CDR1 SGHTA and CDR2 FQGNSA. V lost 1 base to trimming and J lost 6 bases; unmatched junction nucleotides: 2. The chain's CDR3 is CASSLVSGPGELFF. The CDR3 bases are TGTGCCAGCAGCTTAGTTAGCGGGCCCGGGGAGCTGTTTTTT. The full variable domain, completed using reference TRBV7-2 and TRBJ2-2, is GAGVSQSPSNKVTEKGKDVELRCDPISGHTALYWYRQSLGQGLEFLIYFQGNSAPDKSGLPSDRFSAERTGGSVSTLTIQRTQQEDSAVYLCASSLVSGPGELFFGEGSRLTVL.

The genes are TRBV5-1 and TRBJ1-1; the D gene is possibly TRBD1 (6 bases). CDR1 and CDR2 from the germline V gene are SGHRS and YFSETQ. This CDR3 region has 16 residues. V was trimmed by 6 bases and J by 6 bases, leaving 24 bases between them. CDR3 nucleotide sequence: TGCGCCAGCACCGAGGGGGGCCGGGGCAATTCGGCTGAAGCTTTCTTT. This codes for CASTEGGRGNSAEAFF.

V and J are TRBV20-1 and TRBJ2-3; D possibly corresponds to TRBD2 (6 bases). The CDR3 sequence is 13 residues long. The V gene's germline CDR1 is DFQATT and CDR2 SNEGSKA (reference sequence). Between the trimmed V and J ends, which lost 6 bases and 4 bases, there was a span of 14 bases. This CDR3 is CSAPLPGADTQYF. The CDR3 bases are TGCAGTGCACCCCTTCCGGGGGCAGATACGCAGTATTTT.

This clonotype has only a few counts. The chain joins TRBV7-3 to TRBJ1-1; D is perhaps TRBD1 (6 bases). Germline loops: CDR1 SGHTA, CDR2 FQGTGA. Trimming took off 5 bases at V and 1 base at J, with 8 bases between the two ends. The CDR3 contains 13 residues. This CDR3 is CASSMTGNTEAFF. In nucleotides, the CDR3 is TGTGCCAGCAGCATGACAGGGAACACTGAAGCTTTCTTT.

This clonotype appeared a few times. This chain uses TRBV5-1 with TRBJ2-7; TRBD1 agrees at 7 bases. Looked up from germline, CDR1 is SGHRS and CDR2 is YFSETQ. With 4 bases clipped from V and 4 bases from J, the junction kept 11 bases outside the gene matches. CDR3 length: 15 amino acids. CDR3: CASSKPGQRLYEQYF. The CDR3 DNA is TGCGCCAGCAGCAAACCGGGACAGAGACTTTACGAGCAGTACTTC.

This clonotype has a handful of counts. This sequence joins TRBV24-1 and TRBJ2-3; TRBD2 matches at 12 bases. Per the germline V gene, CDR1 is KGHDR and CDR2 is SFDVKD. The CDR3 totals 17 residues. Trimming cost V 7 bases and J 4 bases; bases outside gene matches: 11. CDR3 in DNA: TGTGCCACCAGCTCCTCGACTAGCGGGGGATGGCCAGATACGCAGTATTTT. It is translated as CATSSSTSGGWPDTQYF.

The rearrangement joins TRBV7-9 to TRBJ1-4, with unresolved D. The CDR3 is made up of 12 amino acids. Germline V CDR1 and CDR2: SEHNR, FQNEAQ (reference sequence). V lost 4 bases to trimming and J lost 7 bases, with 7 bases between them. CDR3 nucleotide sequence: TGTGCCAGCAGCTCAGGACGTGAAAAACTGTTTTTT. It translates to CASSSGREKLFF.

This clonotype was counted only a few times. V and J are TRBV7-9 and TRBJ2-7; TRBD1 aligns across 11 bases. This CDR3 has 15 amino acids. CDR1 is SEHNR, CDR2 FQNEAQ, per germline (reference sequence). V dropped 1 base and J dropped 3; count of bases not matched to a gene: 2. CDR3 sequence: CASSLVGQGVYEQYF. CDR3 nucleotides: TGTGCCAGCAGCTTAGTGGGACAGGGGGTCTACGAGCAGTACTTC.

This clonotype was seen repeatedly, ten times or more. V and J are TRBV27 and TRBJ1-1; D is uncertain. The germline gives CDR1 MNHEY, CDR2 SMNVEV (reference sequence). Trimming cost V 3 bases and J 1 base, with 6 bases left between them. This CDR3 contains 13 residues. The CDR3 region has the DNA TGTGCCAGCAGTTTCACCGGGAACACTGAAGCTTTCTTT. Its translation: CASSFTGNTEAFF.

V is TRBV6-2 or TRBV6-3 and J is TRBJ1-1; no clear D gene. The germline V gene has CDR1 MNHEY and CDR2 SVGEGT. V was pared by 6 bases and J by 9 bases, with 11 bases between. The CDR3 is 11 residues long. In DNA, the CDR3 is TGTGCCAGCAGCCAGAATTACCAAGCTTTCTTT. Translation: CASSQNYQAFF.

The CDR3 here is CSAMLGSYNSPLHF. CDR3 DNA: TGCAGTGCTATGCTCGGGTCCTATAATTCACCCCTCCACTTT. The chain employs TRBV20-1 and TRBJ1-6; D unresolved. CDR1 is DFQATT and CDR2 is SNEGSKA in the germline V gene (reference sequence). V was clipped by 4 bases and J by 1 base, with 8 bases between them. CDR3 length: 14 amino acids.

This clonotype was detected only a few times. The V call is TRBV5-1, the J call TRBJ2-1; TRBD2 is a possible D gene (5 bases). The ends were cut back, 6 bases at V and 3 bases at J, with 13 bases in the middle. There are 14 residues in the CDR3. CDR1 and CDR2 (germline): SGHRS, YFSETQ. The chain's CDR3 is CASTALGVYNEQFF. The CDR3 bases are TGCGCCAGCACCGCCCTCGGGGTCTACAATGAGCAGTTCTTC.

The chain employs TRBV7-9 and TRBJ1-6, with D perhaps TRBD1 (5 bases). Germline V lookup: CDR1 SEHNR, CDR2 FQNEAQ (reference sequence). The CDR3 length is 15 residues. V was shortened by 4 bases and J by 6 bases, with 13 bases between the two germline ends. The CDR3 spells CASSSGPFLNSPLHF. The CDR3 DNA reads TGTGCCAGCAGCTCAGGGCCATTTCTTAATTCACCCCTCCACTTT.

This clonotype was counted between two and nine times. The gene calls are TRBV9 and TRBJ2-3; 7 bases match TRBD2. The CDR3 is 16 residues long. Germline CDR1 is SGDLS and CDR2 is YYNGEE. J gave up 2 bases and V 1 base, and 7 bases lay outside the gene matches. The DNA of the CDR3 is TGTGCCAGCAGCGTACTAGCGGCGCTCAACACAGATACGCAGTATTTT. Residues: CASSVLAALNTDTQYF.

The gene calls are TRBV6-5 and TRBJ2-1; 8 bases align to TRBD2. With V trimmed by 1 base and J by 0 bases, 8 bases remained unmatched. The CDR3 has 18 residues. In germline, CDR1 is MNHEY, CDR2 SVGAGI. The CDR3 loop reads CASSYFPAGVSSYNEQFF. The CDR3, as DNA: TGTGCCAGCAGTTACTTTCCAGCGGGGGTTAGCTCCTACAATGAGCAGTTCTTC.

The gene calls are TRBV7-9 and TRBJ2-5; D may be TRBD1 (6 bases). CDR3 length equals 12 residues. V lost 6 bases to trimming and J lost 5 bases, with 10 bases between them. Germline V gene lookup returns CDR1 SEHNR and CDR2 FQNEAQ (reference sequence). The CDR3 loop reads CASRLTGETQYF. CDR3 DNA: TGTGCCAGCAGGCTCACAGGGGAGACCCAGTACTTC.